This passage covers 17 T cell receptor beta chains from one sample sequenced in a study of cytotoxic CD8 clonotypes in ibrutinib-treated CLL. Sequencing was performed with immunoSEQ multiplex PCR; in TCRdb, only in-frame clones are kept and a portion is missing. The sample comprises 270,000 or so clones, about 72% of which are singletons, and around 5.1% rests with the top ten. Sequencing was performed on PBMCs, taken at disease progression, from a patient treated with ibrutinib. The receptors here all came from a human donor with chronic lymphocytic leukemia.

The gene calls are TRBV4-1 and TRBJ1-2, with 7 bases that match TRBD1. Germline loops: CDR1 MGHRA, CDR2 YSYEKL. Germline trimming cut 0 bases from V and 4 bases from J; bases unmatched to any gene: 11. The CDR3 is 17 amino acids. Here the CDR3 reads CASSQEGGTGAGYGYTF. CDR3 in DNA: TGCGCCAGCAGCCAAGAAGGGGGTACAGGGGCTGGCTATGGCTACACCTTC.

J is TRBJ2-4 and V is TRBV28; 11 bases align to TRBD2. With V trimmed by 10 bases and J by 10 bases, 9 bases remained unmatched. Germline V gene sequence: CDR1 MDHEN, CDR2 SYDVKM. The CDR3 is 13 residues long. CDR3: CATTGTSGVIQYF. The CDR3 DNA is TGTGCCACCACCGGGACTAGCGGCGTGATTCAGTACTTC.

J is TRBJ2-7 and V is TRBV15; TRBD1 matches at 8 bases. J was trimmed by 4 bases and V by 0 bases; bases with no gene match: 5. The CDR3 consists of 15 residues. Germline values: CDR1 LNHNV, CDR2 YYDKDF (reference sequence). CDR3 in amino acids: CATSRDRGPKYEQYF. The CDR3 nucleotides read TGTGCCACCAGCAGAGACAGGGGGCCTAAGTACGAGCAGTACTTC.

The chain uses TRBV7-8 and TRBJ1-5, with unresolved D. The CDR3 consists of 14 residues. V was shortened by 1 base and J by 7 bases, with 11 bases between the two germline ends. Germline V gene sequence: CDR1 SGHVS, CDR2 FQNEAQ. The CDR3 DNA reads TGTGCCAGCAGCTTAGGCGCAGGCGGGCAGCCCCAGCATTTT. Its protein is CASSLGAGGQPQHF.

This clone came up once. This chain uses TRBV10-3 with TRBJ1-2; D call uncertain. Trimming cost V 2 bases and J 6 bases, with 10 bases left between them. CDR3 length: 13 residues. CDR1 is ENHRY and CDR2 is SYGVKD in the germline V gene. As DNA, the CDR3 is TGTGCCATCAGTGAGAAACAATGGGATGGCTACACCTTC. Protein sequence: CAISEKQWDGYTF.

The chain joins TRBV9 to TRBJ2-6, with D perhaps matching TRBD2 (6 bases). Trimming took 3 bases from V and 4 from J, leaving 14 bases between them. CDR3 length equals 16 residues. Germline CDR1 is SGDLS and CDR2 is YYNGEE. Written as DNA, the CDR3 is TGTGCCAGCAGCGCATTAGGAGGGGTAGGGGCCAACGTCCTGACTTTC. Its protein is CASSALGGVGANVLTF. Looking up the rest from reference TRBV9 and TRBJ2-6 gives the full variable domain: DSGVTQTPKHLITATGQRVTLRCSPRSGDLSVYWYQQSLDQGLQFLIQYYNGEERAKGNILERFSAQQFPDLHSELNLSSLELGDSALYFCASSALGGVGANVLTFGAGSRLTVL.

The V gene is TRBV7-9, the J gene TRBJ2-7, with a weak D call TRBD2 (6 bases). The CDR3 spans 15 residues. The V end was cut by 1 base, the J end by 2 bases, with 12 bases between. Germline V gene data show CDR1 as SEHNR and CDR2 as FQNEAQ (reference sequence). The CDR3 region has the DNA TGTGCCAGCAGCTTAGGAAGGACGGGGGCCTACGAGCAGTACTTC. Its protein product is CASSLGRTGAYEQYF. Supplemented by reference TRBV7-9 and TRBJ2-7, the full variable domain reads DTGVSQNPRHKITKRGQNVTFRCDPISEHNRLYWYRQTLGQGPEFLTYFQNEAQLEKSRLLSDRFSAERPKGSFSTLEIQRTEQGDSAMYLCASSLGRTGAYEQYFGPGTRLTVT.

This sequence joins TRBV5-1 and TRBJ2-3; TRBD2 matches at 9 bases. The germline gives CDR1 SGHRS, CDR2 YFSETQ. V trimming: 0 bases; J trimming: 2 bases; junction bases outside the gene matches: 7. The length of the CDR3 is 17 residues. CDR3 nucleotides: TGCGCCAGCAGCTTGGTGCCTAGCGGGGCATTCACAGATACGCAGTATTTT. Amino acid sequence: CASSLVPSGAFTDTQYF.

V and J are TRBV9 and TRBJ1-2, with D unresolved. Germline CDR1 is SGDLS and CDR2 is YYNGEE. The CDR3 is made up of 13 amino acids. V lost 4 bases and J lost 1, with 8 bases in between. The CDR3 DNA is TGTGCCAGCAGCCGTACAAGTAACTATGGCTACACCTTC. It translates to CASSRTSNYGYTF.

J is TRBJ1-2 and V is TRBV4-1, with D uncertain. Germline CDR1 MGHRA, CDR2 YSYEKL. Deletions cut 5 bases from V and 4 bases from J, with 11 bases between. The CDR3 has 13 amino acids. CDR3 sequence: CASSGDASYGYTF. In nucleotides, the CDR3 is TGCGCCAGCAGCGGTGACGCAAGCTATGGCTACACCTTC.

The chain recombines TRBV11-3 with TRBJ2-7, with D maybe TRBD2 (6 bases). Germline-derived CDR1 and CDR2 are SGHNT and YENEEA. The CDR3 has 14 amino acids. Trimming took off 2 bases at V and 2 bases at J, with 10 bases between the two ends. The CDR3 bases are TGTGCCAGCAGCTTATGGCGGGGCACCTACGAGCAGTACTTC. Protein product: CASSLWRGTYEQYF.

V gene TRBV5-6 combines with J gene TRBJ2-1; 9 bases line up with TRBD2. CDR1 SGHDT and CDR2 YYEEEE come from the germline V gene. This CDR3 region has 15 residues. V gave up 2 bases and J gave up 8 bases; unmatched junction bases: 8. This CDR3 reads CASSFVGTSFDEQFF. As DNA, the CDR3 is TGTGCCAGCAGCTTTGTAGGGACTAGCTTCGATGAGCAGTTCTTC.

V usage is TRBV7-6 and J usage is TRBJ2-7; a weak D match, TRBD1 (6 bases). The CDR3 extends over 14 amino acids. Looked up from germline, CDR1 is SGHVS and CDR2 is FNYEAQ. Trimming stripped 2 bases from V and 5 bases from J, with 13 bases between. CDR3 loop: CASSLTQGIDEQYF. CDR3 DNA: TGTGCCAGCAGCTTAACCCAGGGGATCGACGAGCAGTACTTC. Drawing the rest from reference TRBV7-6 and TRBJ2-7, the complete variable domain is GAGVSQSPRYKVTKRGQDVALRCDPISGHVSLYWYRQALGQGPEFLTYFNYEAQQDKSGLPNDRFSAERPEGSISTLTIQRTEQRDSAMYRCASSLTQGIDEQYFGPGTRLTVT.

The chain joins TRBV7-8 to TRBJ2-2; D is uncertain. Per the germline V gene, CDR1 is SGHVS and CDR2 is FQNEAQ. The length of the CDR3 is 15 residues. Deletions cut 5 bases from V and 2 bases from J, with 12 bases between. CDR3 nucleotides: TGTGCCAGCAGCGCGGACGGATTCAACACCGGGGAGCTGTTTTTT. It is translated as CASSADGFNTGELFF.

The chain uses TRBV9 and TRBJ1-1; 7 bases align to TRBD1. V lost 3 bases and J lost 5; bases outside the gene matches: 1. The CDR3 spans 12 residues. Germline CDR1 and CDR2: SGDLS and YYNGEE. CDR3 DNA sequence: TGTGCCAGCAGCGAGGGACAGACTGAAGCTTTCTTT. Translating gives CASSEGQTEAFF.

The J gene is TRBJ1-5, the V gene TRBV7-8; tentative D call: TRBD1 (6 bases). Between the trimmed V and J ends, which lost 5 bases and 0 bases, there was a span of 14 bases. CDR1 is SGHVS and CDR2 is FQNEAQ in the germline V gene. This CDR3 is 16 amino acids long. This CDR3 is CASSPRTVNSNQPQHF. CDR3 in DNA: TGTGCCAGCAGCCCTAGGACAGTTAATAGCAATCAGCCCCAGCATTTT.

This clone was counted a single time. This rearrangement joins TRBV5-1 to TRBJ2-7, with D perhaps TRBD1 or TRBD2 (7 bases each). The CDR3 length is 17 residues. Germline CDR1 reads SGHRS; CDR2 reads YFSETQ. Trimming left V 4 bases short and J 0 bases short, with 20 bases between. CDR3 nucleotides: TGCGCCAGCAGCCCAAATCCAGGGGGGGCCTACTCCTACGAGCAGTACTTC. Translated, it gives CASSPNPGGAYSYEQYF.